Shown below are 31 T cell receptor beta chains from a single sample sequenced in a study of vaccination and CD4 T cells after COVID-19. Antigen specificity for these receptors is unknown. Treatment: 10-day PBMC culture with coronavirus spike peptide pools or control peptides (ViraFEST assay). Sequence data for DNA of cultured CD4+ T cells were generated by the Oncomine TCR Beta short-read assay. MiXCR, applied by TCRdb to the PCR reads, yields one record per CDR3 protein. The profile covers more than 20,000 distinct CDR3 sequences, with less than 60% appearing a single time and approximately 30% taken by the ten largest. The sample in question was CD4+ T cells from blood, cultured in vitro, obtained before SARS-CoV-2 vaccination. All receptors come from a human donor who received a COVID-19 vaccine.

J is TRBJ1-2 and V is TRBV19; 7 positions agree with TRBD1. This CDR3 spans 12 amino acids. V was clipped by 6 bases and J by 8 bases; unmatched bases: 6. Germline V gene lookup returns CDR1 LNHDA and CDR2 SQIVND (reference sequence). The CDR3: CASSRDRGGYTF. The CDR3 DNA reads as TGTGCCAGTAGCCGGGACAGAGGCGGCTACACCTTC.

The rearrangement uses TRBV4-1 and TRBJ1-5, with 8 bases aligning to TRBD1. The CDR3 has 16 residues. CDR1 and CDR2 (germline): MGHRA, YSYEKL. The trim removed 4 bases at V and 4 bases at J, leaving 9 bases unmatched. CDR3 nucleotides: TGCGCCAGCAGCCCTACCAGGGGGCGCGGGAATCAGCCCCAGCATTTT. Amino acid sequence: CASSPTRGRGNQPQHF.

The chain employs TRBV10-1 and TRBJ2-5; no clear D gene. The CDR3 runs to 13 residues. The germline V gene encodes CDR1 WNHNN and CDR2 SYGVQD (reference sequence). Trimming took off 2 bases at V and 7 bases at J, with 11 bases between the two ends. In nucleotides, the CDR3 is TGCGCCAGCAGTGAGAGGTTCCCTGGGACCCAGTACTTC. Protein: CASSERFPGTQYF.

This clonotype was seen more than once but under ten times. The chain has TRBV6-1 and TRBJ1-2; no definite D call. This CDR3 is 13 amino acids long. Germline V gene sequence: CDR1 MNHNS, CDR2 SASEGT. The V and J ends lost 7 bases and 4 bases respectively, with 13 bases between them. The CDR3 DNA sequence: TGTGCCAGCAAGGGAGGCAGCGTCTATGGCTACACCTTC. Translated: CASKGGSVYGYTF.

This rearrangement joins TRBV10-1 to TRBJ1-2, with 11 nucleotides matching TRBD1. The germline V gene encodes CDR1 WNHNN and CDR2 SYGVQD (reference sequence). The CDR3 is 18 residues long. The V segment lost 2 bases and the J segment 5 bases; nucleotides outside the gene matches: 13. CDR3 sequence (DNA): TGCGCCAGCAGTGAGGACCGGGACAGGGGGTCCTCGATTTATGGCTACACCTTC. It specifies CASSEDRDRGSSIYGYTF.

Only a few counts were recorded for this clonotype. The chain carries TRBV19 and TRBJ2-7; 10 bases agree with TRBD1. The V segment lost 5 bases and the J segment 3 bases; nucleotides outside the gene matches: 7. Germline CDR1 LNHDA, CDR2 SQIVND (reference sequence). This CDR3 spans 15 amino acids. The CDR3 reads CASSHLGQGNYEQYF. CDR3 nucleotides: TGTGCCAGTAGTCACCTGGGACAGGGGAACTACGAGCAGTACTTC.

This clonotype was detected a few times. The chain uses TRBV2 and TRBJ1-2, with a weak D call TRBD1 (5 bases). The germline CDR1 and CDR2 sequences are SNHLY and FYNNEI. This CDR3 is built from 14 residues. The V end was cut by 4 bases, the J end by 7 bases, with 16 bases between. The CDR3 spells CASSASAGTRGYTF. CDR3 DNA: TGTGCCAGCAGTGCATCGGCCGGGACTCGTGGCTACACCTTC.

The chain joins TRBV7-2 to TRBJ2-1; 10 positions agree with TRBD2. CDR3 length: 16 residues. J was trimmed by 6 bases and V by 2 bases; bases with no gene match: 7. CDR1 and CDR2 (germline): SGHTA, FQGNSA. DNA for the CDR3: TGTGCCAGCAGCTTAATGAGCGGGGGGGTTCCCAATGAGCAGTTCTTC. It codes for CASSLMSGGVPNEQFF.

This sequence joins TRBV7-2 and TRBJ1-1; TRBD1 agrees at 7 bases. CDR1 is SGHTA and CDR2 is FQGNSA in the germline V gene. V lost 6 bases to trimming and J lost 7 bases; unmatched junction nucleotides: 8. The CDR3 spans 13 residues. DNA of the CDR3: TGTGCCAGCAGGCAAACGGGGACAGTTGAAGCTTTCTTT. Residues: CASRQTGTVEAFF. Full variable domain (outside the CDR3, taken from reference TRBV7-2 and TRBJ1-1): GAGVSQSPSNKVTEKGKDVELRCDPISGHTALYWYRQSLGQGLEFLIYFQGNSAPDKSGLPSDRFSAERTGGSVSTLTIQRTQQEDSAVYLCASRQTGTVEAFFGQGTRLTVV.

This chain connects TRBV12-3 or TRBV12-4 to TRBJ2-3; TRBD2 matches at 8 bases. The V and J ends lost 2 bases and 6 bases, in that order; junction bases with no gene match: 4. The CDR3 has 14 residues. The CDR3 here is CASSLSGGIDTQYF. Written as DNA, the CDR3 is TGTGCCAGCAGTTTAAGCGGGGGAATCGATACGCAGTATTTT.

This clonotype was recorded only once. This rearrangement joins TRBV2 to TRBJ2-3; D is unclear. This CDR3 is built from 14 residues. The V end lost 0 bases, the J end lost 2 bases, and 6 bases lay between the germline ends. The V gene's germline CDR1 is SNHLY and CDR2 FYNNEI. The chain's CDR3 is CASSEAAFTDTQYF. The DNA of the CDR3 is TGTGCCAGCAGTGAAGCGGCTTTCACAGATACGCAGTATTTT.

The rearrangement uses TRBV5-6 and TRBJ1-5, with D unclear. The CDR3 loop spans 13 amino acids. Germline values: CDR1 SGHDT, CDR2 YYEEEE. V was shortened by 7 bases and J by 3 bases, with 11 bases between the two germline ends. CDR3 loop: CASGRGFNQPQHF. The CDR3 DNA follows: TGTGCCAGCGGGCGGGGATTCAATCAGCCCCAGCATTTT.

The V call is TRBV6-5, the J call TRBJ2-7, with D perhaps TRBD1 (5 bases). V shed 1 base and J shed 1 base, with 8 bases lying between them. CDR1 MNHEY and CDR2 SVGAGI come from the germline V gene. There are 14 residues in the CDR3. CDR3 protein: CASSYFQGSYEQYF. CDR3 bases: TGTGCCAGCAGTTACTTCCAGGGTTCCTACGAGCAGTACTTC.

CDR3 bases: TGTGCCAGCAGCGAGCTAGCGGTCGAAGAGACCCAGTACTTC. It codes for CASSELAVEETQYF. The chain links TRBV11-3 to TRBJ2-5; the match to TRBD2 covers 7 bases. Germline V gives CDR1 SGHNT, CDR2 YENEEA. The V gene end was trimmed by 5 bases and the J gene end by 3 bases; junction bases not matched to a gene: 6. The CDR3 has 14 residues.

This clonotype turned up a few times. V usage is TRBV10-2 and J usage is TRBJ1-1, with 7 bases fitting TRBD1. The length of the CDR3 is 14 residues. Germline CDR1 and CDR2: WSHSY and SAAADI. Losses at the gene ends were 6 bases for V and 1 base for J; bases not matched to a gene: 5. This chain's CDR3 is CASRETGRNTEAFF. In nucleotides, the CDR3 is TGCGCCAGCAGAGAGACAGGGAGGAACACTGAAGCTTTCTTT.

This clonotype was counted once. The CDR3 reads CASSLGGGEETQYF. CDR3 DNA sequence: TGCGCCAGCAGCTTGGGAGGGGGCGAAGAGACCCAGTACTTC. The chain combines TRBV5-1 with TRBJ2-5; TRBD1 matches at 7 bases. The trim removed 0 bases at V and 3 bases at J, leaving 2 bases unmatched. The CDR3 extends over 14 amino acids. The germline gives CDR1 SGHRS, CDR2 YFSETQ.

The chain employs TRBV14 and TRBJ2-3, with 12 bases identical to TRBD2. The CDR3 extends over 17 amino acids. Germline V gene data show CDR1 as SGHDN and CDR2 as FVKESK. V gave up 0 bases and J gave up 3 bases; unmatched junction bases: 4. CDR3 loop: CASSQDTSGGRTDTQYF. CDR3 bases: TGTGCCAGCAGCCAAGATACTAGCGGGGGGCGGACAGATACGCAGTATTTT.

The DNA of the CDR3 is TGTGCCAGCAGCGTATACCGGGCTACTAGCGGGGGTAGAGATACGCAGTATTTT. Protein product: CASSVYRATSGGRDTQYF. The V gene is TRBV7-2, the J gene TRBJ2-3, with 11 bases fitting TRBD2. Trimming cost V 5 bases and J 5 bases; bases outside gene matches: 15. Germline V gene sequence: CDR1 SGHTA, CDR2 FQGNSA. This CDR3 contains 18 residues.

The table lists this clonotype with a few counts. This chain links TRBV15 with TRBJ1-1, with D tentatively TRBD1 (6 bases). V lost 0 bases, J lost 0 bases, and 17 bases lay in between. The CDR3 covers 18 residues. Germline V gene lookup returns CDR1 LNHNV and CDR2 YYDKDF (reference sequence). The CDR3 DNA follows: TGTGCCACCAGCAGAGATCTTGGGACAAGTTTCATGAACACTGAAGCTTTCTTT. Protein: CATSRDLGTSFMNTEAFF. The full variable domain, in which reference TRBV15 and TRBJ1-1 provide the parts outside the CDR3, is DAMVIQNPRYQVTQFGKPVTLSCSQTLNHNVMYWYQQKSSQAPKLLFHYYDKDFNNEADTPDNFQSRRPNTSFCFLDIRSPGLGDTAMYLCATSRDLGTSFMNTEAFFGQGTRLTVV.

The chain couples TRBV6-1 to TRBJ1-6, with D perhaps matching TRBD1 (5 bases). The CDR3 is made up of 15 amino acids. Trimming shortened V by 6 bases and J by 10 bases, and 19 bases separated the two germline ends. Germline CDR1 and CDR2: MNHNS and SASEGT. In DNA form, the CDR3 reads TGTGCCAGCAGACCAGCGGGGGTGGGGAGGTCACCCCTCCACTTT. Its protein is CASRPAGVGRSPLHF.

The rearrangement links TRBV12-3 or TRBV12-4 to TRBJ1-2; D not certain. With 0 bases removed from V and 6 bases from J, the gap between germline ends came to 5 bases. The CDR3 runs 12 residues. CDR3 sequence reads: CASSLAGHGYTF. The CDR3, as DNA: TGTGCCAGCAGTTTAGCCGGCCATGGCTACACCTTC.

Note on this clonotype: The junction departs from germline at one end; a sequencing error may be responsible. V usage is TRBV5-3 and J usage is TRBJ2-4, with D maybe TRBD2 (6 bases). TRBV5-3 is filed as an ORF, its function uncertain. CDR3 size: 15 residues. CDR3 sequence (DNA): TGTGCCAGCAGCTTTAATACCGGGACTGGAAACATTCAGTACTTC. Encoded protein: CASSFNTGTGNIQYF.

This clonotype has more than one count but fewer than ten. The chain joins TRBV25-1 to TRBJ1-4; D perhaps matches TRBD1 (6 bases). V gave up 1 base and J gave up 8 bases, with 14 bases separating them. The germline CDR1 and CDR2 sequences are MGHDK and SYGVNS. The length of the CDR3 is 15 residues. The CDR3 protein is CASSESGGGGEKLFF. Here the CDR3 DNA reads TGTGCCAGCAGTGAATCCGGAGGGGGAGGGGAAAAACTGTTTTTT.

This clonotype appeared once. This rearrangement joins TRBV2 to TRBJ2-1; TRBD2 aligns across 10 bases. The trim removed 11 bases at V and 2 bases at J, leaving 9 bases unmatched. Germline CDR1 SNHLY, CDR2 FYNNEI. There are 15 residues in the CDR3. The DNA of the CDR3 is TGTGCCGTCACGGCTACTAGCGGGGCCTACAATGAGCAGTTCTTC. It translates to CAVTATSGAYNEQFF.

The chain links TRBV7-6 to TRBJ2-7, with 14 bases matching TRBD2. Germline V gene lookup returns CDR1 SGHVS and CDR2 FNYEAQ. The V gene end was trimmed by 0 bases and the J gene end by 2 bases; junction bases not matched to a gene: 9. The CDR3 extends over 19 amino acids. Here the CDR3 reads CASSLASRTSGGNAYEQYF. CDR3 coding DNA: TGTGCCAGCAGCTTAGCGTCAAGGACTAGCGGGGGGAATGCCTACGAGCAGTACTTC.

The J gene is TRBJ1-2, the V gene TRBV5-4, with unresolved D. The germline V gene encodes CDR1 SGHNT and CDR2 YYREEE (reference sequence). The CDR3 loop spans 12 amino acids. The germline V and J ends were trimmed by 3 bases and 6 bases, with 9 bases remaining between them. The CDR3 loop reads CASSSVPHGYTF. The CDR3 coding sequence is TGTGCCAGCAGCTCCGTTCCCCATGGCTACACCTTC.

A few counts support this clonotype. CDR3 nucleotides: TGCGCCAGCAGCCAAGTAATCGGCGACAGGGGGCAAAAAGCCGGGGAGCTGTTTTTT. It codes for CASSQVIGDRGQKAGELFF. The gene calls are TRBV4-1 and TRBJ2-2, with 10 bases lining up with TRBD1. Germline CDR1 MGHRA, CDR2 YSYEKL. V shed 1 base and J 6 bases; nucleotides not matched to a gene: 14. The CDR3 contains 19 residues.

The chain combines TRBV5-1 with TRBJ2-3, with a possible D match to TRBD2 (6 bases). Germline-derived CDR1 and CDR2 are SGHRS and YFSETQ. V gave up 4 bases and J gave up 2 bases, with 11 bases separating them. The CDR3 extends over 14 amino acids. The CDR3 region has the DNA TGCGCCAGCAGCGTGGGGGGTCCCACAGATACGCAGTATTTT. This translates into CASSVGGPTDTQYF.

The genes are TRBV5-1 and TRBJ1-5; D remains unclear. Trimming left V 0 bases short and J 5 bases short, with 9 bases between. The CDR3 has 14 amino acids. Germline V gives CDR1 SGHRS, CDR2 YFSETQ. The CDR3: CASSLEGLDQPQHF. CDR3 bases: TGCGCCAGCAGCTTGGAAGGGTTGGATCAGCCCCAGCATTTT. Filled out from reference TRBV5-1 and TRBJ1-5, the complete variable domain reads KAGVTQTPRYLIKTRGQQVTLSCSPISGHRSVSWYQQTPGQGLQFLFEYFSETQRNKGNFPGRFSGRQFSNSRSEMNVSTLELGDSALYLCASSLEGLDQPQHFGDGTRLSIL.

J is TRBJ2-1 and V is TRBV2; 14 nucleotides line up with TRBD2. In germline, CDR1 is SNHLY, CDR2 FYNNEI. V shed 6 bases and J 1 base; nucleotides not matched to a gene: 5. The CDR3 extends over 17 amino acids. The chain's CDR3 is CASRTSGGVESYNEQFF. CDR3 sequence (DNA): TGTGCCAGCAGGACTAGCGGGGGGGTGGAGTCCTACAATGAGCAGTTCTTC. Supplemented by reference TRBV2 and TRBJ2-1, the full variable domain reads EPEVTQTPSHQVTQMGQEVILRCVPISNHLYFYWYRQILGQKVEFLVSFYNNEISEKSEIFDDQFSVERPDGSNFTLKIRSTKLEDSAMYFCASRTSGGVESYNEQFFGPGTRLTVL.

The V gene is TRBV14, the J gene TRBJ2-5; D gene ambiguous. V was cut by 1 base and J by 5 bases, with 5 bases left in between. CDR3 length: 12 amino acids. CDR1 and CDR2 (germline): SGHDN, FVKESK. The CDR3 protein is CASSQVRETQYF. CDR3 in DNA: TGTGCCAGCAGCCAAGTCCGTGAGACCCAGTACTTC.